This T cell receptor beta chain was identified in a study of T cell responses to AZD1222 COVID-19 vaccine. Study-level background: The study pooled second doses at about 4 or about 12 weeks.

TCRdb's copy holds only in-frame clones and misses some; the assay was immunoSEQ multiplex PCR. In the table there are about 87,000 clones, roughly 90% of which are singletons. As concerns this clone: Its target is not known.

Study-level points and caveats: Most donors were white British and more were female, and clonal diversity was possibly underestimated. Two AZD1222 administrations were followed by greater Spike-specific TCR breadth and depth.

Material: peripheral blood, obtained on day 0 of AZD1222 vaccination. The sequence was obtained from an adult in good health.

CDR3: CASSPVSGGISGELFF. The CDR3 coding sequence is TGTGCCAGCAGCCCCGTCAGCGGGGGTATCAGCGGGGAGCTGTTTTTT. This sequence joins TRBV11-2 and TRBJ2-2; TRBD2 aligns across 8 bases. J lost 7 bases, V lost 5 bases, and 12 bases had no gene match. The CDR3 spans 16 residues. Germline loops: CDR1 SGHAT, CDR2 FQNNGV.